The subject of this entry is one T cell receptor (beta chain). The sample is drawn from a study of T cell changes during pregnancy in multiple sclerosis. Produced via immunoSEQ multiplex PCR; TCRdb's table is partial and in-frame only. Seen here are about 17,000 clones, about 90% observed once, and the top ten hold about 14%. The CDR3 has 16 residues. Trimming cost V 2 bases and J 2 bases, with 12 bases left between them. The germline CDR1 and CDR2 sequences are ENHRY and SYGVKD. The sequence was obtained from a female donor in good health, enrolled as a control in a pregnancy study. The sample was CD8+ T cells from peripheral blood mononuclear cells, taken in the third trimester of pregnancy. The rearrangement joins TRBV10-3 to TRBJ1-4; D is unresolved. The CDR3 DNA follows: TGTGCCATCAGTGAGGCAACTTGGGAGACTAATGAAAAACTGTTTTTT. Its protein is CAISEATWETNEKLFF.